Detailed here is one T cell receptor beta chain. This clonotype has ten or more counts. Its antigen remains undetermined. No base qualities exist here, and no much larger clone lies one base off it. Starting from roughly 0.4 ug RNA, TCR libraries were constructed with the Immunoverse kit using molecular barcoded adaptors that cover the alpha/delta and beta/gamma chains. The same RNA used for transcriptome sequencing was used for TCR library preparation. An Illumina HiSeq 4000 with 2 x 150 cycles was used to sequence the TCR libraries. The study's processing was this. Using MiXCR, which included quality filtering and error correction, TCR reads were aligned to human V, D, J and C references and then assembled into CDR3 clonotypes. The tcR package in R was used to analyze clonotype counts and gene usage diversity. Raw mapping reads were checked after the RNA-seq reads had been mapped by STAR aligner version 2.5.3a onto the human GRCh37 genome. IR-seq fastq files were randomly downsampled with Seqtk 1.3 to test the effect of sequencing depth on detected clonotypes. TCRdb took the public reads, trimmed them with fastp at Q25, ran MiXCR for clone calling and kept in-frame beta chains. Each CDR3 protein appears once, grouped with its most common genes and DNA. Here the V and J calls rest on TCRdb's processing, not on the authors' analysis. Counted in this sample were approximately 90,000 distinct CDR3 sequences; around an eighth of them appeared once. The ten largest clones take up under 15% of the sample.

This sample stems from a study of read filtering for tumor transcriptome and immune sequencing (dated by TCRdb to the early 2020s). In terms of the full investigation: Of the patients in the cohort, about 17 were male and roughly 13 were female, and their mean age was about 72 years, with a range of about 40 to 85. By revised international staging, roughly 8 patients were R-ISS I, 16 were R-ISS II and 6 or 7 were R-ISS III. After DNase treatment, whole-transcriptome libraries were prepared using the TruSeq RNA Access Library Prep Kit. TCR-region mapped reads per sample ranged from about 3.5 to 11 million with IR-seq versus only about 75 to 1,400 with RNA-seq. Using the same bone marrow samples, the study ran both targeted immune repertoire sequencing and bulk whole-transcriptome sequencing and then compared the TCR repertoires from each method. As a main aim, a read-filtering strategy for immune repertoire data was addressed, with the specific question being whether clonotypes supported by a single read should be removed. What the authors observed across the whole study: The correlation between IR-seq and RNA-seq shared clonotype proportions rose when single-read clonotypes were removed. The sorted CD138-negative fraction was not purified T cells but a mixed bone marrow immune population. Single-read clonotypes made up roughly 82% of clonotypes but only about 3.5% of total reads in IR-seq, compared with just under 75% of clonotypes and approximately 45% of reads in RNA-seq. Compared with RNA-seq, IR-seq captured clonotypes at much higher depth and more reliably, and a smaller IR-seq throughput was enough to identify most shared clonotypes.

Bone marrow was sampled from every patient at the time of active disease. Ficoll-Hypaque density gradient centrifugation was used to isolate the bone marrow mononuclear cells. Myeloma plasma cells were removed and CD138-negative cells were collected by negative selection after labeling with CD138 magnetic microbeads on a MACS separator. Flow cytometry on an Attune NxT with CD138 antibodies was used to check the purity of the isolated cells. TRIzol reagent was used to extract total RNA, and a NanoDrop spectrophotometer was used to quantify the extracted RNA. Paired RNA-seq and IR-seq were performed on each patient's CD138-negative bone marrow sample. V is clipped by 4 bases and J by 2 bases, and the sequence between their germline boundaries is 12 bases long. Based on the germline V gene, the CDR1 and CDR2 sequences are SGHRS and YFSETQ. The CDR3 covers 14 residues, taking in both the cysteine and the phenylalanine. Solely the CDR3 DNA is kept, with 42 bases framed from the first base.

Sequencing used a population of CD138-negative cells sorted from bone marrow. According to the study, the label for this sample's cell subset or site signals: bone marrow mononuclear cells depleted of CD138+ plasma/myeloma cells by negative magnetic selection. The source of this sequence is a donor at least 40 years old with multiple myeloma. The rearrangement joined TRBV5-1 to TRBJ1-1; TRBD1 is possibly the D segment (5 matching bases). The DNA sequence is as follows: TGCGCCAGCAGCGTGGACACCTTAAACACTGAAGCTTTCTTT. Translated, it reads CASSVDTLNTEAFF.